The sample holds a few counts of the clone carrying this T cell receptor (beta chain). As yet, its antigen is unknown. CDR3 length: 11 amino acids. V was cut by 3 bases and J by 8 bases, with 7 bases left in between. The germline V gene has CDR1 DFQATT and CDR2 SNEGSKA (reference sequence). cDNA synthesis used the whole RNA isolate, giving expressed TCRB sequences. Naive, central memory and regulatory T cell samples yielded around 3.4 million reads on average. Method: immunoSEQ multiplex PCR; TCRdb's copy keeps in-frame clones and lacks some. Of hundreds of thousands of clones listed, around a sixth are singletons. These data belong to a study of beta chain features in type 1 diabetes. Purities over 95% were achieved in all sorted populations. Study conclusions and caveats: Shorter templates may be favored by PCR, equally so in patients and controls. Researchers cautioned that cDNA sequencing could over-represent cells with high TCR expression.

The sample taken for sequencing was naive CD4+ T cells from blood. The TCR sequence derives from a man aged 18 to 30 in good health. The V call is TRBV20-1, the J call TRBJ1-4, with unresolved D. This CDR3 reads CSASGREKLFF. As DNA, the CDR3 is TGCAGTGCTAGCGGTCGGGAAAAACTGTTTTTT.